This entry lists 25 T cell receptor beta chains sequenced from one sample in a study of memory CD4+ T cells and cytomegalovirus serostatus. Produced via immunoSEQ multiplex PCR; TCRdb's table is partial and in-frame only. The data show over 65,000 clones, 60% to 85% seen once. The sort gate was single viable CD3+CD4+CD8-CD45RO+ cells for memory CD4+ T cells. Sequencing was carried out using memory CD4+ T cells from blood. These receptors all stem from an adult in good health and CMV-seropositive.

This clone has only a few counts. This rearrangement joins TRBV11-2 to TRBJ2-1, with D hard to call. The germline gives CDR1 SGHAT, CDR2 FQNNGV. The V end was cut by 4 bases, the J end by 8 bases, with 18 bases between. CDR3 length: 15 residues. CDR3 residues: CASSSPRLVRYEQFF. CDR3 nucleotides: TGTGCCAGCAGCTCCCCCCGGTTAGTCCGGTATGAGCAGTTCTTC.

J is TRBJ2-2 and V is TRBV5-4, with a possible D match to TRBD1 (5 bases). Germline CDR1 is SGHNT and CDR2 is YYREEE (reference sequence). Trimming left V 1 base short and J 5 bases short, with 12 bases between. This CDR3 spans 15 amino acids. CDR3 protein: CASSLREKGTGELFF. The CDR3 nucleotides are TGTGCCAGCAGCTTGAGGGAAAAGGGGACCGGGGAGCTGTTTTTT.

The sample holds a few counts of this clone. The chain combines TRBV6-1 with TRBJ2-7, with D perhaps TRBD1 (5 bases). V was trimmed by 3 bases and J by 5 bases, leaving 8 bases between them. From germline, CDR1 is MNHNS and CDR2 SASEGT. This CDR3 contains 12 residues. CDR3 sequence: CASSDSRDEQYF. As DNA, the CDR3 is TGTGCCAGCAGTGACAGCAGGGACGAGCAGTACTTC.

This sequence joins TRBV10-2 and TRBJ1-1, with a tentative D call TRBD1 (6 bases). The CDR3 sequence is 14 residues long. From germline, CDR1 is WSHSY and CDR2 SAAADI. The ends were cut back, 6 bases at V and 1 base at J, with 12 bases in the middle. DNA of the CDR3: TGCGCCAGCAGACCAGGGGCGGGGAACACTGAAGCTTTCTTT. It translates to CASRPGAGNTEAFF.

The V and J genes are TRBV7-9 and TRBJ1-1; 8 bases line up with TRBD1. V lost 5 bases and J lost 11; bases outside the gene matches: 10. Germline V gene lookup returns CDR1 SEHNR and CDR2 FQNEAQ (reference sequence). The CDR3 contains 13 residues. The CDR3 protein is CASSLIQGASAFF. CDR3 DNA sequence: TGTGCCAGCAGCCTTATTCAGGGGGCATCGGCTTTCTTT.

The gene calls are TRBV13 and TRBJ1-3; D unclear. The V gene lost 3 bases and the J gene lost 3 bases, with 9 bases spanning the gap. The CDR3 runs 14 residues. CDR1 PRHDT and CDR2 FYEKMQ come from the germline V gene (reference sequence). The CDR3 region has the DNA TGTGCCAGCAGCTTTGGCCAGCTTGGAAACACCATATATTTT. Amino acids: CASSFGQLGNTIYF.

V and J are TRBV28 and TRBJ1-1; perhaps TRBD1 as D (6 bases). Trimming took 6 bases from V and 3 from J, leaving 14 bases between them. CDR1 MDHEN and CDR2 SYDVKM come from the germline V gene. This CDR3 contains 14 residues. Here the CDR3 reads CASSEGGGHTEAFF. The CDR3 DNA reads as TGTGCCAGCAGCGAAGGAGGGGGTCACACTGAAGCTTTCTTT.

CDR3 DNA: TGTGCCAGCCGACCTGCGGGGCCCTCCTACGAGCAGTACTTC. It specifies CASRPAGPSYEQYF. The rearrangement joins TRBV25-1 to TRBJ2-7; maybe TRBD2 (6 bases). V dropped 8 bases and J dropped 0 bases, with 14 bases sitting between them. CDR3 length: 14 residues. Per germline, CDR1 MGHDK and CDR2 SYGVNS.

The chain uses TRBV15 and TRBJ2-1, with D possibly TRBD2 on 6 matching bases. Germline V gene lookup returns CDR1 LNHNV and CDR2 YYDKDF (reference sequence). Trimming stripped 5 bases from V and 9 bases from J, with 17 bases between. CDR3 length: 14 residues. CDR3 DNA sequence: TGTGCCACCAGCTTAAAGACTAGTATTTTTGAGCAGTTCTTC. This translates into CATSLKTSIFEQFF.

The chain combines TRBV11-2 with TRBJ2-7, with TRBD1 matching 10 bases. The germline V gene has CDR1 SGHAT and CDR2 FQNNGV. The CDR3 consists of 16 residues. V lost 1 base to trimming and J lost 3 bases; unmatched junction nucleotides: 6. The chain's CDR3 is CASSLGAGQGHYEQYF. The CDR3 nucleotides read TGTGCCAGCAGCTTAGGTGCGGGACAGGGGCACTACGAGCAGTACTTC. Full variable domain (outside the CDR3, taken from reference TRBV11-2 and TRBJ2-7): EAGVAQSPRYKIIEKRQSVAFWCNPISGHATLYWYQQILGQGPKLLIQFQNNGVVDDSQLPKDRFSAERLKGVDSTLKIQPAKLEDSAVYLCASSLGAGQGHYEQYFGPGTRLTVT.

For the CDR3, the DNA is TGTGCCAGCAGTTTGCGGTATTCAATGGATGAGCAGTTCTTC. It is translated as CASSLRYSMDEQFF. This rearrangement joins TRBV27 to TRBJ2-1; D remains ambiguous. CDR3 size: 14 residues. Germline assignment: CDR1 MNHEY and CDR2 SMNVEV (reference sequence). V gave up 3 bases and J gave up 8 bases, with 14 bases separating them.

The genes are TRBV12-5 and TRBJ2-3; D may correspond to TRBD1 or TRBD2 (5 bases each). V lost 7 bases and J lost 2, with 16 bases in between. This CDR3 has 15 residues. Per germline, CDR1 LGHNT and CDR2 FRNRAP. The CDR3 region is CASAPNGAFTDTQYF. As DNA, the CDR3 is TGTGCTAGTGCCCCGAACGGGGCTTTCACAGATACGCAGTATTTT.

The chain is built from TRBV15 and TRBJ2-3, with 7 bases that match TRBD2. V dropped 8 bases and J dropped 0; count of bases not matched to a gene: 2. The CDR3 totals 13 residues. Per the germline V gene, CDR1 is LNHNV and CDR2 is YYDKDF (reference sequence). CDR3 in amino acids: CATGGGSTDTQYF. The CDR3 DNA reads as TGTGCCACCGGGGGGGGGAGCACAGATACGCAGTATTTT.

V and J are TRBV6-5 and TRBJ1-5; D call uncertain. Between the trimmed V and J ends, which lost 6 bases and 7 bases, there was a span of 16 bases. CDR1 and CDR2 (germline): MNHEY, SVGAGI. CDR3 size: 14 residues. DNA of the CDR3: TGTGCCAGCAGCCCCGAGGTGGGAGGGCAGCCCCAGCATTTT. The encoded protein is CASSPEVGGQPQHF.

The chain recombines TRBV5-5 with TRBJ1-1; a weak D match, TRBD1 (6 bases). In germline, CDR1 is SGHKS, CDR2 YYEKEE (reference sequence). V was pared by 3 bases and J by 6 bases, with 15 bases between. The CDR3 length is 14 residues. CDR3 DNA sequence: TGTGCCAGCAGCTCAAACTTTAGGGGGGCTGAAGCTTTCTTT. It translates to CASSSNFRGAEAFF.

The chain carries TRBV4-3 and TRBJ1-2, with 8 bases lining up with TRBD1. V lost 1 base and J lost 3; bases outside the gene matches: 16. CDR3 length: 19 residues. Germline CDR1 is LGHNA and CDR2 is YSLEER. The CDR3 here is CASSQGSRYRTGKDYGYTF. The CDR3 DNA sequence: TGCGCCAGCAGCCAAGGATCCCGTTATAGGACAGGGAAAGACTATGGCTACACCTTC.

V is TRBV2 and J is TRBJ1-2; no clear D gene. Germline V gives CDR1 SNHLY, CDR2 FYNNEI. V was clipped by 3 bases and J by 6 bases, with 8 bases between them. CDR3 length equals 12 residues. The CDR3 nucleotides are TGTGCCAGCAGTGACGATGGGGATGGCTACACCTTC. This codes for CASSDDGDGYTF. The complete variable domain, with remaining parts taken from reference TRBV2 and TRBJ1-2, reads EPEVTQTPSHQVTQMGQEVILRCVPISNHLYFYWYRQILGQKVEFLVSFYNNEISEKSEIFDDQFSVERPDGSNFTLKIRSTKLEDSAMYFCASSDDGDGYTFGSGTRLTVV.

The chain joins TRBV11-2 to TRBJ1-6; maybe TRBD1 (5 bases). Trimming left V 1 base short and J 9 bases short, with 13 bases between. CDR3 length: 15 residues. Looked up from germline, CDR1 is SGHAT and CDR2 is FQNNGV. DNA of the CDR3: TGTGCCAGCAGCTTAGCCCTGGGGGATGTTTCACCCCTCCACTTT. Encoded protein: CASSLALGDVSPLHF.

The rearrangement joins TRBV9 to TRBJ2-7, with TRBD2 matching 7 bases. The J segment lost 0 bases and the V segment lost 0 bases, leaving 6 bases of the junction unmatched. CDR1 and CDR2 from the germline V gene are SGDLS and YYNGEE. The CDR3 covers 16 residues. For the CDR3, the DNA is TGTGCCAGCAGCGTAGGTTCGGGAGGCAGCTCCTACGAGCAGTACTTC. Residues: CASSVGSGGSSYEQYF.

Here the CDR3 DNA reads TGTGCCAGCAGTCGCAAGAACACTGAAGCTTTCTTT. Encoded protein: CASSRKNTEAFF. V is TRBV28 and J is TRBJ1-1; D unclear. V was shortened by 5 bases and J by 1 base, with 5 bases between the two germline ends. The CDR3 is 12 residues long. Germline CDR1 and CDR2: MDHEN and SYDVKM. The full variable domain, completed using reference TRBV28 and TRBJ1-1, is DVKVTQSSRYLVKRTGEKVFLECVQDMDHENMFWYRQDPGLGLRLIYFSYDVKMKEKGDIPEGYSVSREKKERFSLILESASTNQTSMYLCASSRKNTEAFFGQGTRLTVV.

CDR3 sequence: CASSQDLVSAADRWETQYF. CDR3 DNA: TGTGCCAGCAGCCAAGATCTCGTCTCGGCGGCGGATCGCTGGGAGACCCAGTACTTC. The chain carries TRBV4-2 and TRBJ2-5; D is unclear. This CDR3 has 19 residues. The germline gives CDR1 LGHNA, CDR2 YNFKEQ. Between the trimmed V and J ends, which lost 0 bases and 5 bases, there was a span of 25 bases.

This clone was counted many times. The chain couples TRBV19 to TRBJ2-7, with D possibly being TRBD1 (6 bases). CDR1 and CDR2 from the germline V gene are LNHDA and SQIVND (reference sequence). Trimming removed 5 bases from V and 2 bases from J, with 19 bases in between. The CDR3 contains 16 residues. Here the CDR3 reads CASSPKEGTPTYEQYF. In DNA, the CDR3 is TGTGCCAGTAGTCCGAAGGAAGGGACACCGACCTACGAGCAGTACTTC.

This clone was seen a handful of times. This sequence joins TRBV6-1 and TRBJ1-1; 8 positions match TRBD1. The CDR3 has 13 amino acids. The J segment lost 7 bases and the V segment lost 6 bases, leaving 7 bases of the junction unmatched. Germline CDR1 and CDR2: MNHNS and SASEGT. In DNA, the CDR3 is TGTGCCAGCAGAGTACAGGGGGTTGGTGAAGCTTTCTTT. Amino acid sequence: CASRVQGVGEAFF.

V is TRBV19 and J is TRBJ1-2; tentative D call: TRBD1 (6 bases). The germline CDR1 and CDR2 sequences are LNHDA and SQIVND (reference sequence). V was pared by 6 bases and J by 3 bases, with 11 bases between. The CDR3 is 13 amino acids. DNA for the CDR3: TGTGCCAGTAGGGAACAGGGTTACTATGGCTACACCTTC. Amino acid sequence: CASREQGYYGYTF.

V is TRBV2 and J is TRBJ2-5; no reliable D call. V shed 7 bases and J shed 6 bases, with 12 bases lying between them. The germline CDR1 and CDR2 sequences are SNHLY and FYNNEI. The CDR3 has 12 residues. CDR3 sequence reads: CASKIGSQTQYF. The CDR3 DNA reads TGTGCCAGCAAAATCGGGTCCCAGACCCAGTACTTC.